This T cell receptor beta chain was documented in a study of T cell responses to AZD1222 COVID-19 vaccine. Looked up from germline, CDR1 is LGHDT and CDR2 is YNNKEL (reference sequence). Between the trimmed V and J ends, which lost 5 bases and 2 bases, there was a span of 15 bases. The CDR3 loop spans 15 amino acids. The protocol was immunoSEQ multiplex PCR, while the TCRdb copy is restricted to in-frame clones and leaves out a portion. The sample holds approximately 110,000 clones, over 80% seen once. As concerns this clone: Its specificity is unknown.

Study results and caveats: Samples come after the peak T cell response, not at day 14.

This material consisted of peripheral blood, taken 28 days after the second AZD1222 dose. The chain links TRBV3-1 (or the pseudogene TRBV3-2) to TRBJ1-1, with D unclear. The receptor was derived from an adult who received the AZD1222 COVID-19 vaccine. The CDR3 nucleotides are TGTGCCAGCAGCGCGACCGACGGAGGAAACACTGAAGCTTTCTTT. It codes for CASSATDGGNTEAFF.